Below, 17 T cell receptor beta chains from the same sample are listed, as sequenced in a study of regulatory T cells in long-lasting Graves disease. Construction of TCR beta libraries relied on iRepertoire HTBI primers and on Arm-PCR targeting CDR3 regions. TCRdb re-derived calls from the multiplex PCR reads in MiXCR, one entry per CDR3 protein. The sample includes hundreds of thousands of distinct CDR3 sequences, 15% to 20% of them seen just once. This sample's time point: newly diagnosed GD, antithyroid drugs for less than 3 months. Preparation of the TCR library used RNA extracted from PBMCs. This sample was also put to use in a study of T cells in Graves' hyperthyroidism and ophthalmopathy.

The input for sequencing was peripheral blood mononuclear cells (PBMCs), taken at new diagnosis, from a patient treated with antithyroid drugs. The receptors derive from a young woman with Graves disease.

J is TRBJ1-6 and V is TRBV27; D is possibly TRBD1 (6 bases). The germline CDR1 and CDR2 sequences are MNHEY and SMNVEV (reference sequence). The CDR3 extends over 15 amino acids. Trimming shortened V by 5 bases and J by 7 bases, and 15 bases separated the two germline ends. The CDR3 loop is CASSPTGTPNSPLHF. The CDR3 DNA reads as TGTGCCAGCAGTCCGACCGGGACACCAAATTCACCCCTCCACTTT.

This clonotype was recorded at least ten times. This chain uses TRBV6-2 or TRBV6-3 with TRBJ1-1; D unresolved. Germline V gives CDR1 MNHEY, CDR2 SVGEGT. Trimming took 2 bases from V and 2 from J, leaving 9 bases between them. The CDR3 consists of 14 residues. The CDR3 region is CASSYAFLNTEAFF. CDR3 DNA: TGTGCCAGCAGTTACGCCTTTCTAAACACTGAAGCTTTCTTT.

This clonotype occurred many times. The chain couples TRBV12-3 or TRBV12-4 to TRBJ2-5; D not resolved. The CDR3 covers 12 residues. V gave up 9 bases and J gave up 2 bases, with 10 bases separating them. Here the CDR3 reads CASPAPQETQYF. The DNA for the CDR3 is TGTGCCAGTCCGGCCCCTCAAGAGACCCAGTACTTC.

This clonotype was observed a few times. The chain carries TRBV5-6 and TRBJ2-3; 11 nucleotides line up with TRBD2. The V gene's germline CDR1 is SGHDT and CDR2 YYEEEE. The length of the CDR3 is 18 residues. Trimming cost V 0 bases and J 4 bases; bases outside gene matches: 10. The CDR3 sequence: CASSLASGGTRGADTQYF. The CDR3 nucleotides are TGTGCCAGCAGCTTGGCTAGCGGGGGGACGAGGGGGGCAGATACGCAGTATTTT.

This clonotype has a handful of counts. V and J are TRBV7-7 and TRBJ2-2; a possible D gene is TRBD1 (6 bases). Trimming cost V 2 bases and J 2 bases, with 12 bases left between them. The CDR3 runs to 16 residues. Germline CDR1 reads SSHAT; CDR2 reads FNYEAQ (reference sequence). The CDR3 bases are TGTGCCAGCAGCTTATGGTCGGACAGAAACACCGGGGAGCTGTTTTTT. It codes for CASSLWSDRNTGELFF.

For the CDR3, the DNA is TGTGCCAGCAGTTTCGGGAGGCTAACCTACGAGCAGTACTTC. Translating it yields CASSFGRLTYEQYF. The rearrangement links TRBV6-2 or TRBV6-3 to TRBJ2-7; 7 bases fit TRBD2. CDR1 is MNHEY, CDR2 SVGEGT, per germline. The CDR3 spans 14 residues. Trimming at V came to 4 bases and at J to 2 bases, leaving 5 bases not matched to a gene.

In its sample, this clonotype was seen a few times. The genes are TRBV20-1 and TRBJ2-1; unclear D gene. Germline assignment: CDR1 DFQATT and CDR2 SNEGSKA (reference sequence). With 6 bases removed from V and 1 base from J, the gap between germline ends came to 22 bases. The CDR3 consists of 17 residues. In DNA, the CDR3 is TGCAGTGCCCGACCCCCGTATTCGAGAGGATCCTACAATGAGCAGTTCTTC. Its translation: CSARPPYSRGSYNEQFF.

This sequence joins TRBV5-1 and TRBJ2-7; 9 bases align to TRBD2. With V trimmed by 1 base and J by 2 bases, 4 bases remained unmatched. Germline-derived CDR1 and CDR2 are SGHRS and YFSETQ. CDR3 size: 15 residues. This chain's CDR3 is CASSLRPSGTYEQYF. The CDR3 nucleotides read TGCGCCAGCAGCTTGCGTCCTAGCGGGACCTACGAGCAGTACTTC. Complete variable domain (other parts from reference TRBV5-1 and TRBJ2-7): KAGVTQTPRYLIKTRGQQVTLSCSPISGHRSVSWYQQTPGQGLQFLFEYFSETQRNKGNFPGRFSGRQFSNSRSEMNVSTLELGDSALYLCASSLRPSGTYEQYFGPGTRLTVT.

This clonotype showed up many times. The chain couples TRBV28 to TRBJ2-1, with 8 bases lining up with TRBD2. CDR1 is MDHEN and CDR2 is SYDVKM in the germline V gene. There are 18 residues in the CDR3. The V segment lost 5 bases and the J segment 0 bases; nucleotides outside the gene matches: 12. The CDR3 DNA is TGTGCCAGCAGTGCCCTAAGGGGGAGCGGGAGCTCCTACAATGAGCAGTTCTTC. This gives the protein CASSALRGSGSSYNEQFF.

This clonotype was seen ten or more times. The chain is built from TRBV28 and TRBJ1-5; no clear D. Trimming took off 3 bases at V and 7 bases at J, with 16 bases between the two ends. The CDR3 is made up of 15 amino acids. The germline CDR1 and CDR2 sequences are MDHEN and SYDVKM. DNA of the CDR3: TGTGCCAGCAGTTTGTACCCCACCCGAGGGCAGCCCCAGCATTTT. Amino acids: CASSLYPTRGQPQHF.

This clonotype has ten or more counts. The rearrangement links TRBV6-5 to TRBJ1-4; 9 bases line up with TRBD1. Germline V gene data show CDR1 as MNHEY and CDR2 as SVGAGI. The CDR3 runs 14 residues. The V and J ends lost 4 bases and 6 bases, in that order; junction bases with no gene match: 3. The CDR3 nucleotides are TGTGCCAGCAGTTTCGGGACAGGGTATGAAAAACTGTTTTTT. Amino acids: CASSFGTGYEKLFF.

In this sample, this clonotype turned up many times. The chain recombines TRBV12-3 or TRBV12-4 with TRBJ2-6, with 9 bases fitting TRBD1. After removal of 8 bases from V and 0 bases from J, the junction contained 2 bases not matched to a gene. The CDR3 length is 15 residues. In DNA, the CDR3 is TGTGCCAGCGCGACAGGGGGCTCTGGGGCCAACGTCCTGACTTTC. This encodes CASATGGSGANVLTF.

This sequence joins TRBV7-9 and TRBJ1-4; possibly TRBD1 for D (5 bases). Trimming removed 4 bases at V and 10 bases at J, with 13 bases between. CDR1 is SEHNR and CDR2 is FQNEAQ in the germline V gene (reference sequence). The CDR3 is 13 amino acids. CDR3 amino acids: CASSSWDEGKLFF. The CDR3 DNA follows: TGTGCCAGCAGCTCATGGGACGAAGGAAAACTGTTTTTT.

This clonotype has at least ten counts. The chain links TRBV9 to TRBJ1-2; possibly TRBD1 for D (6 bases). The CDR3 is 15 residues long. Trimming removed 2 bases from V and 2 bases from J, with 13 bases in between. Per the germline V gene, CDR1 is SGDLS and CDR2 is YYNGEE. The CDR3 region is CASSVSRTANYGYTF. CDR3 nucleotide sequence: TGTGCCAGCAGCGTGTCCCGGACAGCCAACTATGGCTACACCTTC.

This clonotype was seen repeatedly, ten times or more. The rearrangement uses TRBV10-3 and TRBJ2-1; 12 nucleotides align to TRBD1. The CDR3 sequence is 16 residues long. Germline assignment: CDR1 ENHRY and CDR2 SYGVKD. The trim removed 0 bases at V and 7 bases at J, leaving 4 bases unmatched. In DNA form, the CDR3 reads TGTGCCATCAGTGAGTCGTGGGACAGGGGGCGGAATGAGCAGTTCTTC. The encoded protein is CAISESWDRGRNEQFF.

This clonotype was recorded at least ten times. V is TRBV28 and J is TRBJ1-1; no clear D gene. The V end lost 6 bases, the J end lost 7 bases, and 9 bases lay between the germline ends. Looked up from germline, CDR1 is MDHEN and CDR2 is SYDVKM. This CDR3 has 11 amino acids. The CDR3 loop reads CASSPRGEAFF. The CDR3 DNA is TGTGCCAGCAGCCCCCGGGGTGAAGCTTTCTTT.

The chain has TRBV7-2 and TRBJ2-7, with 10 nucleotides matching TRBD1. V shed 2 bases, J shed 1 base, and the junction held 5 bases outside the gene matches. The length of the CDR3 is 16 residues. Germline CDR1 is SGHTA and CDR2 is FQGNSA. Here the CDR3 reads CASSLRTGGLSYEQYF. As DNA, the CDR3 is TGTGCCAGCAGCTTACGGACAGGGGGTTTATCCTACGAGCAGTACTTC. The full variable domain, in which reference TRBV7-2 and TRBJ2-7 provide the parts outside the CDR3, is GAGVSQSPSNKVTEKGKDVELRCDPISGHTALYWYRQSLGQGLEFLIYFQGNSAPDKSGLPSDRFSAERTGGSVSTLTIQRTQQEDSAVYLCASSLRTGGLSYEQYFGPGTRLTVT.